A single sample gave rise to the 10 T cell receptor beta chains below, sequenced in a study of blood T cells in healthy people across ages. It was with a sample-barcoded 5' primer and a J-beta primer mix that a second PCR of about 6 to 12 cycles was run. TCRdb re-called the 5' RACE reads through MiXCR, storing one row per CDR3 protein. This table holds hundreds of thousands of distinct CDR3 sequences, roughly two fifths found once. Sequencing was done on a sample of blood. The receptor set was obtained from a man older than 75 in good health.

The CDR3 loop reads CSAVRDRGRDTQYF. The CDR3 nucleotides read TGCAGTGCTGTCCGGGACAGAGGTAGAGATACGCAGTATTTT. V usage is TRBV20-1 and J usage is TRBJ2-3; the match to TRBD1 covers 7 bases. J was trimmed by 5 bases and V by 5 bases; bases with no gene match: 10. The germline gives CDR1 DFQATT, CDR2 SNEGSKA (reference sequence). The CDR3 covers 14 residues.

V is TRBV4-2 and J is TRBJ2-2, with TRBD1 identical over 9 bases. From germline, CDR1 is LGHNA and CDR2 YNFKEQ. This CDR3 has 15 amino acids. The J segment lost 4 bases and the V segment lost 5 bases, leaving 5 bases of the junction unmatched. CDR3 sequence (DNA): TGTGCCAGCAGCAAGGGACAGGGTAGCACCGGGGAGCTGTTTTTT. Its translation is CASSKGQGSTGELFF.

This clonotype was seen a few times. This sequence joins TRBV6-2 or TRBV6-3 and TRBJ1-2; maybe TRBD1 (5 bases). Trimming stripped 8 bases from V and 4 bases from J, with 11 bases between. Germline V gene lookup returns CDR1 MNHEY and CDR2 SVGEGT. This CDR3 has 12 residues. The CDR3 DNA follows: TGTGCCAGCCGCCCCGACAGCTATGGCTACACCTTC. Its translation: CASRPDSYGYTF.

At least ten counts were recorded for this clonotype. This chain links TRBV7-9 with TRBJ2-1, with 8 bases lining up with TRBD1. Trimming took 1 base from V and 1 from J; bases not matched to a gene: 0. Per germline, CDR1 SEHNR and CDR2 FQNEAQ (reference sequence). CDR3 length: 15 amino acids. In DNA form, the CDR3 reads TGTGCCAGCAGCTTAGACAGGGGGTCCTACAATGAGCAGTTCTTC. Translating gives CASSLDRGSYNEQFF.

The chain links TRBV14 to TRBJ2-5; possible D gene TRBD2, 6 bases. The last part of the DNA fits TRBJ2-7 better; the J call may be wrong. The CDR3 covers 15 residues. Looked up from germline, CDR1 is SGHDN and CDR2 is FVKESK. The CDR3 bases are TGTGCCAGCAGCAAAGGGAATAGCGGCGGCGACGAGCAGTACTTC. This sequence encodes CASSKGNSGGDEQYF.

V is TRBV14 and J is TRBJ2-2; D is possibly TRBD2 (5 bases). The CDR3 has 17 residues. The V end was cut by 4 bases, the J end by 1 base, with 16 bases between. Germline V lookup: CDR1 SGHDN, CDR2 FVKESK. The chain's CDR3 is CASSLRSQRQNTGELFF. The CDR3 nucleotides read TGTGCCAGCAGCCTACGATCCCAGCGGCAGAACACCGGGGAGCTGTTTTTT.

This clonotype was picked up a small number of times. The chain carries TRBV5-1 and TRBJ2-7; 7 bases agree with TRBD2. This CDR3 spans 14 amino acids. Germline values: CDR1 SGHRS, CDR2 YFSETQ. The V gene end was trimmed by 0 bases and the J gene end by 3 bases; junction bases not matched to a gene: 3. CDR3 sequence: CASSLGLANYEQYF. The DNA of the CDR3 is TGCGCCAGCAGCTTGGGACTAGCCAACTACGAGCAGTACTTC.

The rearrangement joins TRBV9 to TRBJ1-2, with 8 nucleotides matching TRBD1. Germline CDR1 SGDLS, CDR2 YYNGEE. J was trimmed by 13 bases and V by 4 bases; bases with no gene match: 15. This CDR3 is built from 14 residues. In DNA form, the CDR3 reads TGTGCCAGCAGCTTAGCCACAGATGGACAGGGCGGCACCTTC. This encodes CASSLATDGQGGTF.

This chain links TRBV6-2 or TRBV6-3 with TRBJ2-1; the D is unclear. This CDR3 has 13 residues. Trimming took off 6 bases at V and 5 bases at J, with 11 bases between the two ends. The germline V gene encodes CDR1 MNHEY and CDR2 SVGEGT. The CDR3: CASRYPRHNEQFF. The DNA of the CDR3 is TGTGCCAGCAGGTACCCTAGGCACAATGAGCAGTTCTTC.

This clonotype was counted at least ten times. The V call is TRBV2, the J call TRBJ2-7; weak D call: TRBD2 (6 bases). The length of the CDR3 is 15 residues. The germline CDR1 and CDR2 sequences are SNHLY and FYNNEI. V shed 5 bases and J shed 3 bases, with 17 bases lying between them. The CDR3 region is CASSPSGRVDYEQYF. CDR3 DNA sequence: TGTGCCAGCAGTCCCAGCGGGCGGGTAGACTACGAGCAGTACTTC. Full variable domain (remainder filled in from reference TRBV2 and TRBJ2-7): EPEVTQTPSHQVTQMGQEVILRCVPISNHLYFYWYRQILGQKVEFLVSFYNNEISEKSEIFDDQFSVERPDGSNFTLKIRSTKLEDSAMYFCASSPSGRVDYEQYFGPGTRLTVT.